The clone carrying this T cell receptor (beta chain) was found a few times. The data were taken from a study of Graves' ophthalmopathy and Graves' hyperthyroidism. Amplification of the TCR beta CDR3 regions used RNA transcripts (as template). After a first-round RT-PCR with HTBI primers, a second-round multiplex PCR was run. One entry per CDR3 protein, called by TCRdb with MiXCR from the multiplex PCR reads. This sample has hundreds of thousands of distinct CDR3 sequences, with more than 40% found just once. CDR3 length: 15 amino acids. Trimming stripped 6 bases from V and 1 base from J, with 16 bases between.

The material sequenced was peripheral blood. V usage is TRBV12-3 or TRBV12-4 and J usage is TRBJ2-7, with D possibly TRBD1 on 5 matching bases. This sequence was found in an adult man with Graves' ophthalmopathy. DNA of the CDR3: TGTGCCAGCAGCCACCAGGGTGGTGTTTCCTACGAGCAGTACTTC. Translating gives CASSHQGGVSYEQYF.